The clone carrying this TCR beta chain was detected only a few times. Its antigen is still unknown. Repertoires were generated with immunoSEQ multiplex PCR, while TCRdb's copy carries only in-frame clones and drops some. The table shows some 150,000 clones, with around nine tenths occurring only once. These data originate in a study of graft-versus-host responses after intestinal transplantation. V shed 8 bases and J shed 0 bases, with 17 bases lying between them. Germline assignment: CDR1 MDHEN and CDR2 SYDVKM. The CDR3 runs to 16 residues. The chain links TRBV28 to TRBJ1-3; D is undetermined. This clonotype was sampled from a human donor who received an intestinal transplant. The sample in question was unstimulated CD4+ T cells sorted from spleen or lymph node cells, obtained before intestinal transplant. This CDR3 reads CASSPPGRLSGNTIYF. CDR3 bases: TGTGCCAGCTCACCTCCTGGACGGCTCTCTGGAAACACCATATATTTT.